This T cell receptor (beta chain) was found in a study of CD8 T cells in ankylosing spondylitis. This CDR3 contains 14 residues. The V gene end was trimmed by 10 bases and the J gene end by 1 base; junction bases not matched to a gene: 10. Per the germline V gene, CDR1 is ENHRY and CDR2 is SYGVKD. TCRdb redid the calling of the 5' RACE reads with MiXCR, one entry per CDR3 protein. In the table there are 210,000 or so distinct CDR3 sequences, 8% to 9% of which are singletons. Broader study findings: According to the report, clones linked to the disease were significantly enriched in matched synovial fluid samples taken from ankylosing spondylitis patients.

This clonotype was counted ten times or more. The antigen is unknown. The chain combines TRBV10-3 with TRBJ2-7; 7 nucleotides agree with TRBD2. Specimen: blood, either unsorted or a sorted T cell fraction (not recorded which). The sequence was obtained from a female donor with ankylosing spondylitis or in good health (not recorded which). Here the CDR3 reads CATTPTGGSYEQYF. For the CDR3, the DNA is TGTGCCACGACGCCCACGGGAGGATCCTACGAGCAGTACTTC.